This entry features one TCR beta chain sequence. The sample originates from a study of blood T cell repertoires in COVID-19. Study summary: Collection of acute and convalescent COVID-19 samples took place in the United States, Italy and Spain.

V dropped 4 bases and J dropped 2 bases, with 18 bases sitting between them. Germline V lookup: CDR1 SNHLY, CDR2 FYNNEI. The CDR3 is 18 amino acids. Per the study methods: Amplification of reference gene primers was used by the study to estimate nucleated cell counts. Here immunoSEQ multiplex PCR was the method, and the copy in TCRdb shows in-frame clones only, minus some. That table furnishes V, J and clone size, whereas the DNA furnished D and trimming. The repertoire holds nearly 30,000 clones, with roughly 90% as singletons. Sequencing used peripheral blood. The clonotype was recovered from a man between 65 and 85 years old with active or convalescent COVID-19. The J gene is TRBJ1-6, the V gene TRBV2, with D possibly TRBD1 on 6 matching bases. In DNA, the CDR3 is TGTGCCAGCAGTGTCAATAAAAGGACAGCCCCCTATAATTCACCCCTCCACTTT. Translating gives CASSVNKRTAPYNSPLHF.